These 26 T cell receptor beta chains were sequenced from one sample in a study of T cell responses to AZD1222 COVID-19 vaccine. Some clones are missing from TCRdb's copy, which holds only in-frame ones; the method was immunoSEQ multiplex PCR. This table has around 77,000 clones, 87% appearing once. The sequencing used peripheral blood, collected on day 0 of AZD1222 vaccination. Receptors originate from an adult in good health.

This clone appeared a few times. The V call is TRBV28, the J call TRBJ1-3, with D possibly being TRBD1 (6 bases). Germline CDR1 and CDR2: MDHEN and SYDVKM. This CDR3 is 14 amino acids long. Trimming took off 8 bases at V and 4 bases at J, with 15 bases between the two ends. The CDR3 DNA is TGTGCCAGCTCCCAGGGGTTTTCGGGAAACACCATATATTTT. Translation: CASSQGFSGNTIYF.

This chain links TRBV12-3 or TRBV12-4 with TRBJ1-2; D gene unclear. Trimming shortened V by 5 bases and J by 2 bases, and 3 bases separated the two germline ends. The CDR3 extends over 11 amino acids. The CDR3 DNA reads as TGTGCCAGCAGTCAGAACTATGGCTACACCTTC. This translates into CASSQNYGYTF.

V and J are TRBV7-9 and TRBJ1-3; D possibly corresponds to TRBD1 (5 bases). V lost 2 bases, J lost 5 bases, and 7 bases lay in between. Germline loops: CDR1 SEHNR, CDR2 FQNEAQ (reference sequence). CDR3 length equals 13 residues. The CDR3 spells CASSLRDRNTIYF. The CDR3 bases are TGTGCCAGCAGCTTAAGGGACCGAAACACCATATATTTT.

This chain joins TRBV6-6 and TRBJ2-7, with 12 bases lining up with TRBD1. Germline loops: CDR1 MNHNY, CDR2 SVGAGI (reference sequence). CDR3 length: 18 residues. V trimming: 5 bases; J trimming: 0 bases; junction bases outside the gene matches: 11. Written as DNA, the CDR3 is TGTGCCAGCAGTCCCACCCCAGGGACAGGGGGCATCTCCTACGAGCAGTACTTC. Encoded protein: CASSPTPGTGGISYEQYF.

CDR3 amino acids: CSVEDRSYEQYF. The CDR3 bases are TGCAGCGTTGAAGACAGGAGCTACGAGCAGTACTTC. V gene TRBV29-1 combines with J gene TRBJ2-7; D unclear. The length of the CDR3 is 12 residues. Germline V gene lookup returns CDR1 SQVTM and CDR2 ANQGSEA. V dropped 0 bases and J dropped 3 bases, with 6 bases sitting between them.

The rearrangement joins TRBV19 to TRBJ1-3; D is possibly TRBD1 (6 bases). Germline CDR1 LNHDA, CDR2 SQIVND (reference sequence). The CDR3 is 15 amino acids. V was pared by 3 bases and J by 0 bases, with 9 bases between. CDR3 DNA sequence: TGTGCCAGTAGTATGGGACATGGCTCTGGAAACACCATATATTTT. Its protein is CASSMGHGSGNTIYF.

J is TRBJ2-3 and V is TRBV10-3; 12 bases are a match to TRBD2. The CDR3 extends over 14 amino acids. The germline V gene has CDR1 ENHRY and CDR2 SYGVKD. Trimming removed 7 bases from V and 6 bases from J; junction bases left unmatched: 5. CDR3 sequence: CAITPGLAGDTQYF. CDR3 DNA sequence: TGTGCCATCACCCCTGGACTAGCGGGGGATACGCAGTATTTT.

The CDR3 here is CASSEDRGRFLFF. In nucleotides, the CDR3 is TGTGCCAGCTCAGAAGATAGGGGGCGCTTCCTGTTTTTT. The chain recombines TRBV18 with TRBJ1-4; TRBD1 matches at 7 bases. V trimming: 5 bases; J trimming: 14 bases; junction bases outside the gene matches: 11. The CDR3 length is 13 residues. Germline V gene data show CDR1 as KGHSH and CDR2 as LQKENI.

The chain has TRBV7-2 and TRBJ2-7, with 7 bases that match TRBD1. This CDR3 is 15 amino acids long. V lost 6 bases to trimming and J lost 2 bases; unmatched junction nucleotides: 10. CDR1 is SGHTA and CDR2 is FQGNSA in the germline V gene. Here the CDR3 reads CASRPGTGQAYEQYF. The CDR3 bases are TGTGCCAGCAGACCCGGGACCGGACAGGCCTACGAGCAGTACTTC.

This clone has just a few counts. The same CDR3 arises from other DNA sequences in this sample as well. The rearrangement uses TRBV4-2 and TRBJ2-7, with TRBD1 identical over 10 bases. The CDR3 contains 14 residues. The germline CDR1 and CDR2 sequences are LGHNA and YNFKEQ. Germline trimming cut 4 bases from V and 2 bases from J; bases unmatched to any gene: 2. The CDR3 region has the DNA TGTGCCAGCAGCCGGGACAGGGGCCCCTACGAGCAGTACTTC. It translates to CASSRDRGPYEQYF.

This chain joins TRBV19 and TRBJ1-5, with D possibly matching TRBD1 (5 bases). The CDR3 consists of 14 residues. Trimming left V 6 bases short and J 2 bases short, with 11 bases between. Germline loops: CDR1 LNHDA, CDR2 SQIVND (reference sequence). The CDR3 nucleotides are TGTGCCAGTAGCGGGGGGGGTGGCAATCAGCCCCAGCATTTT. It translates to CASSGGGGNQPQHF.

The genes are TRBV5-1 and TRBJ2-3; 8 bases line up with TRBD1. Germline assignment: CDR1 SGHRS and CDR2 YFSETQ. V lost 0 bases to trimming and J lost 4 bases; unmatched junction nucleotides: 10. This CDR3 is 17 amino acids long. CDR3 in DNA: TGCGCCAGCAGCTTGGCCCCCGTGGCAGGGGGCGCAGATACGCAGTATTTT. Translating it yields CASSLAPVAGGADTQYF. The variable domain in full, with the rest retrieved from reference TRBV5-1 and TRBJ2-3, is KAGVTQTPRYLIKTRGQQVTLSCSPISGHRSVSWYQQTPGQGLQFLFEYFSETQRNKGNFPGRFSGRQFSNSRSEMNVSTLELGDSALYLCASSLAPVAGGADTQYFGPGTRLTVL.

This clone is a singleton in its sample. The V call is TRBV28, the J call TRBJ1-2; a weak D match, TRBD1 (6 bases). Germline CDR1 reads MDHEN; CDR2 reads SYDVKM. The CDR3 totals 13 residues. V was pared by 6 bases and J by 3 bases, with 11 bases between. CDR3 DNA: TGTGCCAGCAGCCGCGCAGGGGACTATGGCTACACCTTC. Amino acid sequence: CASSRAGDYGYTF.

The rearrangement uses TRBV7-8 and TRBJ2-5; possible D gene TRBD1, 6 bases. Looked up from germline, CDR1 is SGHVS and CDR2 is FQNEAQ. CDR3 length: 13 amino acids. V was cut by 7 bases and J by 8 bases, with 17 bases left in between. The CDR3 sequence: CASTPLDRPTQYF. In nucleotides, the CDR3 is TGTGCCAGCACCCCACTGGACAGACCTACCCAGTACTTC.

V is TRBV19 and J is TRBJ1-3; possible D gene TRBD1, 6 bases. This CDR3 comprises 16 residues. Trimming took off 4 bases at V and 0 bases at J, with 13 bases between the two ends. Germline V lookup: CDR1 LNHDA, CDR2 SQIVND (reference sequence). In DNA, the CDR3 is TGTGCCAGTAGTACCGACAGGCTTGGCTCTGGAAACACCATATATTTT. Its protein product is CASSTDRLGSGNTIYF.

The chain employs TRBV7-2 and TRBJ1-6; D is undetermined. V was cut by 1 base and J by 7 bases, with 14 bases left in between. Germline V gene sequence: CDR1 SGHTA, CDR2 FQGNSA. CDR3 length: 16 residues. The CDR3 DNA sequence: TGTGCCAGCAGCTTAGTGGGCAGCCTAACGAATTCACCCCTCCACTTT. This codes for CASSLVGSLTNSPLHF.

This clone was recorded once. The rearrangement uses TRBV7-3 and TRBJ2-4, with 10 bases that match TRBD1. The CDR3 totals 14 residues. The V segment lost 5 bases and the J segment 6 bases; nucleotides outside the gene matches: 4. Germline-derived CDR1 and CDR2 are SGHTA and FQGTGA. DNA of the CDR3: TGTGCCAGCAGCCAGACAGGGGGCGCAAACATTCAGTACTTC. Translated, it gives CASSQTGGANIQYF.

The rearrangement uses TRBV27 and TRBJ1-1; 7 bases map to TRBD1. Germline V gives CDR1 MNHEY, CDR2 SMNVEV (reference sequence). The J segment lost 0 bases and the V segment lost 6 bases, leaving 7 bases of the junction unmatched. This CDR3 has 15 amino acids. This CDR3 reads CASSVQGIMNTEAFF. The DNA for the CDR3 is TGTGCCAGCAGCGTACAGGGGATTATGAACACTGAAGCTTTCTTT.

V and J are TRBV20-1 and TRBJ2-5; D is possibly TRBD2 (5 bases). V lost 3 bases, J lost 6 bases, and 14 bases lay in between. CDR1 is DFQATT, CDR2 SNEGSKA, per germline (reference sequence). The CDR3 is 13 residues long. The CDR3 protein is CSASVPGKQTQYF. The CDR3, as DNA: TGCAGTGCTAGTGTCCCCGGGAAACAGACCCAGTACTTC.

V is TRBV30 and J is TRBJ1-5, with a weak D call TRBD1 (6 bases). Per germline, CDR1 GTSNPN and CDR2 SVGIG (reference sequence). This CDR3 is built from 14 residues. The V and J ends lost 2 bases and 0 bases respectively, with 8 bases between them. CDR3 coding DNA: TGTGCCTGGAGTCCGACAGGTAGCAATCAGCCCCAGCATTTT. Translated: CAWSPTGSNQPQHF. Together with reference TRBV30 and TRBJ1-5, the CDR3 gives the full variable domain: SQTIHQWPATLVQPVGSPLSLECTVEGTSNPNLYWYRQAAGRGLQLLFYSVGIGQISSEVPQNLSASRPQDRQFILSSKKLLLSDSGFYLCAWSPTGSNQPQHFGDGTRLSIL.

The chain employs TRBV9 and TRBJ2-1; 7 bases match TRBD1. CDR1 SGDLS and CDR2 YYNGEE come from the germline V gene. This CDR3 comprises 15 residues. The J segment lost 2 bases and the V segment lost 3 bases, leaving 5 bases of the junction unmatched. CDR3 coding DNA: TGTGCCAGCAGCGCCCAACAGGGGCCCTACAATGAGCAGTTCTTC. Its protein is CASSAQQGPYNEQFF.

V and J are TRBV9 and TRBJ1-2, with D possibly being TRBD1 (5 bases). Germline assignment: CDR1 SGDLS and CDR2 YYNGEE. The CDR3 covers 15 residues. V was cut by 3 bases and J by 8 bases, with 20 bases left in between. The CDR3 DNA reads TGTGCCAGCAGCGATCCGGACACCCCGACGGGGGGCTACACCTTC. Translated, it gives CASSDPDTPTGGYTF.

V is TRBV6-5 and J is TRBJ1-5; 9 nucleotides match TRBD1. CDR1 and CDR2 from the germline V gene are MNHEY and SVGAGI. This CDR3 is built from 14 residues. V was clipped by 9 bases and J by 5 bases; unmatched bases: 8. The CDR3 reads CASSRDREYQPQHF. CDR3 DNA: TGTGCCAGTTCCCGGGACAGGGAGTATCAGCCCCAGCATTTT.

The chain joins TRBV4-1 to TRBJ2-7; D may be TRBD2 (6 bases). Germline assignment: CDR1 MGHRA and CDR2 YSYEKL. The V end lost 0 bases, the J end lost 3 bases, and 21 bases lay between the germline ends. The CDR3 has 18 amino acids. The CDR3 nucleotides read TGCGCCAGCAGCCAAGATAAGGATTCGGGGCTAGCGTTCTACGAGCAGTACTTC. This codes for CASSQDKDSGLAFYEQYF.

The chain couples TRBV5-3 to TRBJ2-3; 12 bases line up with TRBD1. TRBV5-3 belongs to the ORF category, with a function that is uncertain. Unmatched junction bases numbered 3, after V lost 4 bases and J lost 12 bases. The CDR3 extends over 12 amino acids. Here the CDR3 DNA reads TGTGCCAGAAGCGCGGGGACAGGGGGCCAGTATTTT. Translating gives CARSAGTGGQYF.

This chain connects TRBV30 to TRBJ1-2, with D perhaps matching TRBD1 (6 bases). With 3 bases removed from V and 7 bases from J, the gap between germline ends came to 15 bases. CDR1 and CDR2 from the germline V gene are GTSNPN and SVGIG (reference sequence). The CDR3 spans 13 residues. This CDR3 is CAWSWGQGIGYTF. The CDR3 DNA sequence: TGTGCCTGGAGCTGGGGGCAGGGGATTGGCTACACCTTC. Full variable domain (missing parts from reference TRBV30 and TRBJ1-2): SQTIHQWPATLVQPVGSPLSLECTVEGTSNPNLYWYRQAAGRGLQLLFYSVGIGQISSEVPQNLSASRPQDRQFILSSKKLLLSDSGFYLCAWSWGQGIGYTFGSGTRLTVV.